These 29 T cell receptor beta chains were sequenced from one sample in a study of blood T cell repertoires in COVID-19. Profiling relied on immunoSEQ multiplex PCR, and the TCRdb table lists in-frame clones only, not all of them. The repertoire holds 200,000 to 300,000 clones, with almost 85% as singletons. The sample was PBMCs or T cells enriched from blood (not recorded which). The receptors come from a woman aged 45 to 65 with acute COVID-19.

The rearrangement uses TRBV10-3 and TRBJ1-1; D not certain. V was shortened by 4 bases and J by 1 base, with 22 bases between the two germline ends. This CDR3 region has 18 residues. Per germline, CDR1 ENHRY and CDR2 SYGVKD. The CDR3 DNA reads TGTGCCATCAGTGGGTCTTTAGGGAGGGTGGATAAGAACACTGAAGCTTTCTTT. Translation: CAISGSLGRVDKNTEAFF.

The rearrangement joins TRBV5-8 to TRBJ1-1; 9 bases are shared with TRBD1. Germline trimming cut 2 bases from V and 5 bases from J; bases unmatched to any gene: 4. The germline V gene has CDR1 SGHTS and CDR2 YDEGEE. CDR3 length: 14 amino acids. The CDR3 DNA reads TGTGCCAGCAGCTTTGACAGGGGGAGGACTGAAGCTTTCTTT. Protein sequence: CASSFDRGRTEAFF.

V and J are TRBV3-1 (or the pseudogene TRBV3-2) and TRBJ2-1, with 9 bases lining up with TRBD2. With 1 base clipped from V and 3 bases from J, the junction kept 1 base outside the gene matches. The CDR3 consists of 15 residues. Germline-derived CDR1 and CDR2 are LGHDT and YNNKEL (reference sequence). CDR3 nucleotides: TGTGCCAGCAGCCAAGTAGCGGGGGTCTACAATGAGCAGTTCTTC. Protein: CASSQVAGVYNEQFF.

The gene calls are TRBV6-1 and TRBJ2-7; TRBD2 might be the D (7 bases). V lost 3 bases and J 4 bases, leaving 19 bases between the germline ends. This CDR3 has 16 residues. Germline values: CDR1 MNHNS, CDR2 SASEGT. This CDR3 is CASSDTGSRGAYEQYF. The CDR3 DNA sequence: TGTGCCAGCAGTGATACGGGGTCTCGGGGGGCGTACGAGCAGTACTTC.

The chain links TRBV4-3 to TRBJ2-5; D is uncertain. Germline values: CDR1 LGHNA, CDR2 YSLEER. With 0 bases removed from V and 0 bases from J, the gap between germline ends came to 5 bases. CDR3 length equals 14 residues. Here the CDR3 reads CASSQEAYQETQYF. The CDR3 coding sequence is TGCGCCAGCAGCCAAGAGGCCTACCAAGAGACCCAGTACTTC.

V gene TRBV2 combines with J gene TRBJ1-2; D uncertain. V was shortened by 7 bases and J by 1 base, with 10 bases between the two germline ends. This CDR3 comprises 13 residues. Germline loops: CDR1 SNHLY, CDR2 FYNNEI. Written as DNA, the CDR3 is TGTGCCAGCACTGAGAGCCTTAACTATGGCTACACCTTC. Protein: CASTESLNYGYTF.

The chain is built from TRBV6-2 or TRBV6-3 and TRBJ1-5; D is unclear. Germline CDR1 and CDR2: MNHEY and SVGEGT. This CDR3 comprises 15 residues. Trimming stripped 5 bases from V and 0 bases from J, with 11 bases between. The CDR3 DNA sequence: TGTGCCAGCAGTAAGTCGGTGTATAGCAATCAGCCCCAGCATTTT. This sequence encodes CASSKSVYSNQPQHF.

The chain carries TRBV9 and TRBJ2-3, with D perhaps matching TRBD2 (6 bases). The CDR3 consists of 17 residues. The V end was cut by 3 bases, the J end by 0 bases, with 17 bases between. The germline CDR1 and CDR2 sequences are SGDLS and YYNGEE. The CDR3 nucleotides are TGTGCCAGCAGCGACGCCATAACTGGGACTAGCACAGATACGCAGTATTTT. Protein sequence: CASSDAITGTSTDTQYF. The variable domain in full, completed from reference TRBV9 and TRBJ2-3, reads DSGVTQTPKHLITATGQRVTLRCSPRSGDLSVYWYQQSLDQGLQFLIQYYNGEERAKGNILERFSAQQFPDLHSELNLSSLELGDSALYFCASSDAITGTSTDTQYFGPGTRLTVL.

This clone was observed a single time. The chain couples TRBV6-5 to TRBJ2-3, with 7 positions matching TRBD2. Germline lookup yields CDR1 MNHEY and CDR2 SVGAGI. Germline trimming cut 2 bases from V and 2 bases from J; bases unmatched to any gene: 4. The CDR3 extends over 15 amino acids. CDR3 DNA sequence: TGTGCCAGCAGTTACATGGGGGGGGACACAGATACGCAGTATTTT. The encoded protein is CASSYMGGDTDTQYF.

This clone was seen once. One base away lies a much larger clone, so this may be a sequencing read error. The chain couples TRBV14 to TRBJ1-1, with no clear D. The V and J ends lost 4 bases and 0 bases respectively, with 3 bases between them. Germline V lookup: CDR1 SGHDN, CDR2 FVKESK. The CDR3 runs 12 residues. In DNA form, the CDR3 reads TGTGCCAGCAGCCTCATGAACACTGAAGCTTTCTTT. As protein: CASSLMNTEAFF. The complete variable domain, with remaining parts taken from reference TRBV14 and TRBJ1-1, reads EAGVTQFPSHSVIEKGQTVTLRCDPISGHDNLYWYRRVMGKEIKFLLHFVKESKQDESGMPNNRFLAERTGGTYSTLKVQPAELEDSGVYFCASSLMNTEAFFGQGTRLTVV.

CDR3 in amino acids: CSARTGWGYTF. The CDR3 nucleotides read TGCAGTGCCCGGACAGGGTGGGGCTACACCTTC. V and J are TRBV20-1 and TRBJ1-2; 8 bases map to TRBD1. Germline V CDR1 and CDR2: DFQATT, SNEGSKA (reference sequence). CDR3 length: 11 amino acids. V was pared by 6 bases and J by 8 bases, with 5 bases of the junction left unmatched.

In the case of this clone: This specimen includes other DNA sequences encoding the same CDR3. This chain connects TRBV30 to TRBJ2-7; the match to TRBD1 covers 10 bases. CDR3 length equals 13 residues. The junction had 2 bases not matched to a gene; V was cut back by 4 bases and J by 2 bases. Germline values: CDR1 GTSNPN, CDR2 SVGIG (reference sequence). The CDR3, as DNA: TGTGCCTGGACCGGGACAGGGGCCTACGAGCAGTACTTC. As protein: CAWTGTGAYEQYF.

V is TRBV14 and J is TRBJ1-3, with 8 bases fitting TRBD1. Germline lookup yields CDR1 SGHDN and CDR2 FVKESK. This CDR3 has 16 amino acids. Trimming at V came to 0 bases and at J to 7 bases, leaving 8 bases not matched to a gene. CDR3 sequence reads: CASSQDLTGAGNTIYF. CDR3 DNA sequence: TGTGCCAGCAGCCAAGATTTGACAGGGGCGGGGAACACCATATATTTT.

The chain links TRBV30 to TRBJ1-2; 8 bases agree with TRBD1. This CDR3 is built from 15 residues. Looked up from germline, CDR1 is GTSNPN and CDR2 is SVGIG (reference sequence). J was trimmed by 0 bases and V by 3 bases; bases with no gene match: 6. The CDR3 region is CAWRRTGFPNYGYTF. The CDR3 coding sequence is TGTGCCTGGAGACGGACAGGGTTCCCTAACTATGGCTACACCTTC.

The chain joins TRBV3-1 (or the pseudogene TRBV3-2) to TRBJ2-6; 9 nucleotides match TRBD1. The CDR3 covers 18 residues. Germline V gene lookup returns CDR1 LGHDT and CDR2 YNNKEL (reference sequence). Unmatched junction bases numbered 6, after V lost 3 bases and J lost 0 bases. The CDR3 bases are TGTGCCAGCAGCCAGACCGGGACAGGGTTCTCTGGGGCCAACGTCCTGACTTTC. It translates to CASSQTGTGFSGANVLTF.

The J gene is TRBJ1-6, the V gene TRBV5-1; 7 positions match TRBD1. The germline gives CDR1 SGHRS, CDR2 YFSETQ. J was trimmed by 9 bases and V by 0 bases; bases with no gene match: 6. The CDR3 loop spans 15 amino acids. CDR3 DNA: TGCGCCAGCAGCTTGGATCCTGGACAGGCTTCACCCCTCCACTTT. Translated, it gives CASSLDPGQASPLHF.

This clone was seen more than once but under ten times. The chain combines TRBV7-8 with TRBJ1-5; D possibly corresponds to TRBD1 (6 bases). Germline loops: CDR1 SGHVS, CDR2 FQNEAQ. This CDR3 spans 12 amino acids. The ends were cut back, 4 bases at V and 7 bases at J, with 8 bases in the middle. The CDR3 reads CASSSGDQPQHF. The DNA of the CDR3 is TGTGCCAGCAGCTCAGGGGACCAGCCCCAGCATTTT.

CDR3 nucleotides: TGTGCCAGCAGCTTACGGTCGAACCGGGGGGTCCACGAGCAGTACTTC. It yields the protein CASSLRSNRGVHEQYF. This rearrangement joins TRBV11-2 to TRBJ2-7; TRBD2 agrees at 7 bases. Germline CDR1 SGHAT, CDR2 FQNNGV. Germline trimming cut 2 bases from V and 5 bases from J; bases unmatched to any gene: 12. CDR3 length equals 16 residues.

The rearrangement links TRBV11-2 to TRBJ2-5; 13 positions match TRBD2. V lost 5 bases to trimming and J lost 4 bases; unmatched junction nucleotides: 7. Germline CDR1 SGHAT, CDR2 FQNNGV. This CDR3 has 16 amino acids. CDR3 residues: CASSPGTSGVVETQYF. The DNA for the CDR3 is TGTGCCAGCAGCCCCGGGACTAGCGGGGTTGTAGAGACCCAGTACTTC.

This clone was detected once. The rearrangement links TRBV18 to TRBJ2-7, with 8 bases fitting TRBD1. After removal of 3 bases from V and 3 bases from J, the junction contained 7 bases not matched to a gene. The CDR3 loop spans 15 amino acids. CDR1 is KGHSH, CDR2 LQKENI, per germline. CDR3: CASSPQGATNYEQYF. In DNA, the CDR3 is TGTGCCAGCTCACCCCAGGGGGCGACTAACTACGAGCAGTACTTC.

CDR3 nucleotide sequence: TGTGCCAGCAGCTTGAGGGGACAGAGCTATGGCTACACCTTC. This encodes CASSLRGQSYGYTF. The V call is TRBV5-4, the J call TRBJ1-2; the match to TRBD1 covers 7 bases. Trimming removed 1 base from V and 4 bases from J; junction bases left unmatched: 4. Germline V gene lookup returns CDR1 SGHNT and CDR2 YYREEE (reference sequence). CDR3 length: 14 residues. The full variable domain, in which reference TRBV5-4 and TRBJ1-2 provide the parts outside the CDR3, is ETGVTQSPTHLIKTRGQQVTLRCSSQSGHNTVSWYQQALGQGPQFIFQYYREEENGRGNFPPRFSGLQFPNYSSELNVNALELDDSALYLCASSLRGQSYGYTFGSGTRLTVV.

V is TRBV29-1 and J is TRBJ2-5, with D hard to call. CDR1 and CDR2 from the germline V gene are SQVTM and ANQGSEA. The CDR3 is 14 residues long. V dropped 4 bases and J dropped 4 bases, with 16 bases sitting between them. The chain's CDR3 is CSVANPVRSETQYF. In nucleotides, the CDR3 is TGCAGCGTTGCTAACCCTGTCAGGTCAGAGACCCAGTACTTC. Supplemented by reference TRBV29-1 and TRBJ2-5, the full variable domain reads SAVISQKPSRDICQRGTSLTIQCQVDSQVTMMFWYRQQPGQSLTLIATANQGSEATYESGFVIDKFPISRPNLTFSTLTVSNMSPEDSSIYLCSVANPVRSETQYFGPGTRLLVL.

The gene calls are TRBV29-1 and TRBJ2-1; 9 nucleotides agree with TRBD2. Germline CDR1 is SQVTM and CDR2 is ANQGSEA. V was clipped by 7 bases and J by 1 base; unmatched bases: 8. The CDR3 sequence is 15 residues long. Here the CDR3 DNA reads TGCAGCGGTATGAGGAGCGGGGGGTCCTACAATGAGCAGTTCTTC. It encodes CSGMRSGGSYNEQFF.

V is TRBV13 and J is TRBJ1-4; D is undetermined. V was clipped by 0 bases and J by 8 bases, with 13 bases between them. This CDR3 is built from 15 residues. Per germline, CDR1 PRHDT and CDR2 FYEKMQ (reference sequence). The DNA for the CDR3 is TGTGCCAGCAGCTTAGGCCGCGAGGGTTGGGAAAAACTGTTTTTT. Protein sequence: CASSLGREGWEKLFF.

The chain couples TRBV11-3 to TRBJ2-7; D not resolved. The CDR3 is made up of 13 amino acids. Germline V gene lookup returns CDR1 SGHNT and CDR2 YENEEA. The V and J ends lost 5 bases and 5 bases respectively, with 13 bases between them. The DNA of the CDR3 is TGTGCCAGCAGCCCCAGAGGAGTGAACGAGCAGTACTTC. Residues: CASSPRGVNEQYF.

The V call is TRBV3-1 (or the pseudogene TRBV3-2), the J call TRBJ1-1; no clear D gene. V was trimmed by 0 bases and J by 6 bases, leaving 8 bases between them. The CDR3 covers 13 residues. Germline V gives CDR1 LGHDT, CDR2 YNNKEL (reference sequence). In DNA, the CDR3 is TGTGCCAGCAGCCAAGATCTACCTCCTGAAGCTTTCTTT. Translating it yields CASSQDLPPEAFF.

This chain uses TRBV7-9 with TRBJ1-1; tentatively, D is TRBD1 (5 bases). Per germline, CDR1 SEHNR and CDR2 FQNEAQ (reference sequence). Trimming removed 1 base from V and 0 bases from J, with 12 bases in between. The CDR3 is made up of 16 amino acids. CDR3 bases: TGTGCCAGCAGCTTAGACCTGGGGGGTATGAACACTGAAGCTTTCTTT. As protein: CASSLDLGGMNTEAFF.

The rearrangement uses TRBV3-1 (or the pseudogene TRBV3-2) and TRBJ1-2; a possible D gene is TRBD1 (5 bases). The CDR3 has 11 residues. The germline V and J ends were trimmed by 5 bases and 8 bases, with 9 bases remaining between them. Germline values: CDR1 LGHDT, CDR2 YNNKEL (reference sequence). The CDR3, as DNA: TGTGCCAGCAGCGAAAGGGGAGGCTACACCTTC. This translates into CASSERGGYTF.

The V and J genes are TRBV6-2 or TRBV6-3 and TRBJ1-5, with D possibly being TRBD1 (6 bases). The CDR3 has 15 amino acids. Germline CDR1 is MNHEY and CDR2 is SVGEGT. V was shortened by 0 bases and J by 7 bases, with 13 bases between the two germline ends. For the CDR3, the DNA is TGTGCCAGCAGTTACTCTGGGGGGGCGAGCCAGCCCCAGCATTTT. Amino acids: CASSYSGGASQPQHF.